These T cell receptor beta chains were read from a single sample in a study of blood T cell repertoires in COVID-19. Sequenced by immunoSEQ multiplex PCR; TCRdb stores in-frame clones only, minus some. The top ten hold roughly 8.4% of the sample, which has approximately 170,000 clones, just under 85% seen once. The material sequenced was peripheral blood. The receptors stem from a woman older than 75 with COVID-19, enrolled during active disease. Each CDR3 is given without its conserved first and last residue.

CDR3 | V
ASSVAGDRSYEQY | TRBV9
ASTPGTLSYEQY | TRBV3-1/TRBV3-2
ASSGGWAGGTQY | TRBV5-4
ATSRGIAGVYEQY | TRBV15
ASTRGGEGNTIY | TRBV7-9
ASSSPGTSGSSYEQY | TRBV5-4
SAQLTGGNQPQH | TRBV29-1
ASRGDSTEAF | TRBV25-1
ASSSGTGVSPLH | TRBV7-9
ASSLASGGAIETQY | TRBV9
ASSLAGADTQY | TRBV7-8
ASSLPASGGANEQF | TRBV4-2
ASSSLADYGYT | TRBV5-4
ASSLSADTQY | TRBV12-3/TRBV12-4
ASSRRLGDYGYT | TRBV5-1
ASSLGLKTGELF | TRBV28
ASSLAGGNQPQH | TRBV5-4
ASRSVGEQY | TRBV27
ASSRGGSHYGYT | TRBV6-5
ASSPGLSETQY | TRBV7-2
ASSFSLTGQGTDTQY | TRBV28
GAFGHQPQH | TRBV15
ATSRVLRTDTQY | TRBV15
ASKGGDYGYT | TRBV28
SVESPAGGGEKLF | TRBV29-1
SVGGNTEAF | TRBV20-1
ASSQDLQGTYGYT | TRBV4-2
ASSLLGPGELF | TRBV3-1/TRBV3-2
ASSLLGQGATEAF | TRBV7-9
ASSPLGNNEKLF | TRBV5-1
ASSPAGGRSYGYT | TRBV14
ASSQTSVPPPDTQY | TRBV7-6
ASSLRLAGFTDTQY | TRBV7-3
ASTKLGQGFEGYT | TRBV2
ASSITHSYNEQF | TRBV19
ASSLGGSANEKLF | TRBV5-4
ASSVESNNSPLH | TRBV9
ASSRPGQGSSGQY | TRBV5-4
AISPRTVSVSPLH | TRBV10-3
ASSLTGTGNYEQY | TRBV7-3
ASSGGAGLGYGYT | TRBV5-4
ASRETGAVAGYT | TRBV28
ASSYGGGGQPQH | TRBV6-2/TRBV6-3
ASSPHGGSYNEQF | TRBV11-3
ASSPGTGNQPQH | TRBV6-5